A single sample is the source of the 15 T cell receptor beta chains below, sequenced in a study of T cell responses to AZD1222 COVID-19 vaccine (TCRdb year 2021). This specimen's time point label, per the study, means: baseline before first vaccination. Library preparation was by the immunoSEQ multiplex PCR assay. What TCRdb holds here is the immuneACCESS table cut down to in-frame rearrangements. Part of the clones is not present; checked against another copy, under half of the missing clones reflect an unresolved V gene, and the others are unexplained. For this sample there are 130,000 to 150,000 clones; about 93% appear just once. The biggest ten clones account for around 5% of the sample. Source: peripheral blood, taken on day 0 of AZD1222 vaccination. Receptors originate from an adult in good health.

The count of this clone is one. The J gene is TRBJ1-5, the V gene TRBV19; weak D call: TRBD1 (6 bases). The CDR3 loop spans 15 amino acids. CDR1 LNHDA and CDR2 SQIVND come from the germline V gene (reference sequence). Trimming took off 7 bases at V and 0 bases at J, with 13 bases between the two ends. CDR3 DNA: TGTGCCAGTATGGCCGGGACACTTAGCAATCAGCCCCAGCATTTT. It encodes CASMAGTLSNQPQHF.

J is TRBJ2-7 and V is TRBV28; TRBD1 agrees at 9 bases. Germline loops: CDR1 MDHEN, CDR2 SYDVKM. CDR3 length: 14 residues. V trimming: 6 bases; J trimming: 1 base; junction bases outside the gene matches: 4. The CDR3 bases are TGTGCCAGCAGAAAAGGGACAGGGTCCTACGAGCAGTACTTC. Translating gives CASRKGTGSYEQYF.

This clone turned up a few times. The genes are TRBV11-3 and TRBJ1-1, with D maybe TRBD1 (5 bases). The V end was cut by 5 bases, the J end by 2 bases, with 9 bases between. Germline CDR1 and CDR2: SGHNT and YENEEA. The CDR3 sequence is 13 residues long. CDR3 bases: TGTGCCAGCAGCAGCGACAGTAACACTGAAGCTTTCTTT. Its protein is CASSSDSNTEAFF. The entire variable domain, with the rest obtained from reference TRBV11-3 and TRBJ1-1, is as follows: EAGVVQSPRYKIIEKKQPVAFWCNPISGHNTLYWYLQNLGQGPELLIRYENEEAVDDSQLPKDRFSAERLKGVDSTLKIQPAELGDSAVYLCASSSDSNTEAFFGQGTRLTVV.

The chain combines TRBV7-9 with TRBJ1-1; maybe TRBD1 (5 bases). This CDR3 has 13 residues. From germline, CDR1 is SEHNR and CDR2 FQNEAQ (reference sequence). Deletions cut 1 base from V and 6 bases from J, with 9 bases between. The CDR3 loop is CASSLDRGAEAFF. In DNA form, the CDR3 reads TGTGCCAGCAGCTTAGACCGGGGGGCTGAAGCTTTCTTT.

J is TRBJ2-7 and V is TRBV27; 7 positions agree with TRBD1. The length of the CDR3 is 15 residues. V gave up 5 bases and J gave up 2 bases; unmatched junction bases: 9. Germline values: CDR1 MNHEY, CDR2 SMNVEV (reference sequence). The CDR3 DNA is TGTGCCAGCAGTCCCCTCCGACAGGGCCCCTACGAGCAGTACTTC. Amino acids: CASSPLRQGPYEQYF.

This clone was recorded only once. The J gene is TRBJ1-4, the V gene TRBV4-3; D uncertain. The germline V gene has CDR1 LGHNA and CDR2 YSLEER. CDR3 size: 16 residues. V lost 4 bases to trimming and J lost 3 bases, with 15 bases between them. CDR3 sequence (DNA): TGCGCCAGCAGCCGGGAGTCCTCCGGCGCTAATGAAAAACTGTTTTTT. This encodes CASSRESSGANEKLFF.

V usage is TRBV11-1 and J usage is TRBJ2-1, with 12 bases matching TRBD2. Trimming at V came to 2 bases and at J to 6 bases, leaving 5 bases not matched to a gene. In germline, CDR1 is SGHAT, CDR2 FQDESV (reference sequence). The CDR3 covers 16 residues. The CDR3 sequence is CASSLLQLAGGNEQFF. The CDR3 nucleotides are TGTGCCAGCAGCTTACTCCAACTAGCGGGAGGCAATGAGCAGTTCTTC.

The J gene is TRBJ2-2, the V gene TRBV11-3; the D is unclear. The CDR3 contains 14 residues. V was pared by 5 bases and J by 0 bases, with 7 bases between. The germline CDR1 and CDR2 sequences are SGHNT and YENEEA. The CDR3 protein is CASSKRPNTGELFF. In DNA form, the CDR3 reads TGTGCCAGCAGCAAACGTCCGAACACCGGGGAGCTGTTTTTT.

The rearrangement links TRBV11-1 to TRBJ1-1; D might be TRBD1 (5 bases). V was clipped by 4 bases and J by 1 base, with 10 bases between them. The CDR3 sequence is 14 residues long. Per germline, CDR1 SGHAT and CDR2 FQDESV (reference sequence). CDR3 nucleotides: TGTGCCAGCAGCTCTGACAGATCGAACACTGAAGCTTTCTTT. Translating gives CASSSDRSNTEAFF. The whole variable domain, filled in from reference TRBV11-1 and TRBJ1-1, reads EAEVAQSPRYKITEKSQAVAFWCDPISGHATLYWYRQILGQGPELLVQFQDESVVDDSQLPKDRFSAERLKGVDSTLKIQPAELGDSAMYLCASSSDRSNTEAFFGQGTRLTVV.

The CDR3 region has the DNA TGTGCCAGCAGCTTGGGTTCACCCAACACCATATATTTT. It specifies CASSLGSPNTIYF. The chain recombines TRBV5-6 with TRBJ1-3; D not certain. Germline assignment: CDR1 SGHDT and CDR2 YYEEEE. The CDR3 runs to 13 residues. V lost 0 bases and J lost 7, with 8 bases in between.

CDR3 nucleotide sequence: TGCGCCAGCAGCCACCCCCTGGTAGAGGCCACAGATACGCAGTATTTT. Protein: CASSHPLVEATDTQYF. The V and J genes are TRBV4-1 and TRBJ2-3, with D hard to call. Germline assignment: CDR1 MGHRA and CDR2 YSYEKL. The V gene lost 3 bases and the J gene lost 2 bases, with 15 bases spanning the gap. The CDR3 is made up of 16 amino acids.

This chain links TRBV6-5 with TRBJ2-5; D unresolved. Germline V gene data show CDR1 as MNHEY and CDR2 as SVGAGI. V lost 4 bases and J lost 5, with 20 bases in between. This CDR3 is built from 16 residues. CDR3 in DNA: TGTGCCAGCAGTTCCCCGTCCAAAGCCGAGGACGAGACCCAGTACTTC. It is translated as CASSSPSKAEDETQYF.

The chain employs TRBV5-1 and TRBJ1-2; D possibly corresponds to TRBD1 (6 bases). The CDR3 is 15 residues long. V lost 0 bases to trimming and J lost 7 bases, with 16 bases between them. CDR1 is SGHRS, CDR2 YFSETQ, per germline. CDR3 amino acids: CASSLAGAGGPGYTF. For the CDR3, the DNA is TGCGCCAGCAGCTTGGCCGGTGCGGGGGGGCCTGGCTACACCTTC.

The table lists this clone with a count of one. The chain recombines TRBV7-2 with TRBJ1-3, with D perhaps TRBD1 (5 bases). With 5 bases removed from V and 0 bases from J, the gap between germline ends came to 11 bases. CDR3 size: 15 residues. Germline V lookup: CDR1 SGHTA, CDR2 FQGNSA. CDR3 nucleotide sequence: TGTGCCAGCAGCCGTGACAGTACCTCTGGAAACACCATATATTTT. Amino acid sequence: CASSRDSTSGNTIYF.

The chain employs TRBV11-3 and TRBJ2-5; 7 nucleotides match TRBD2. Germline CDR1 and CDR2: SGHNT and YENEEA. The CDR3 contains 15 residues. Trimming removed 5 bases from V and 1 base from J; junction bases left unmatched: 7. The chain's CDR3 is CASSIQAGAQETQYF. CDR3 nucleotide sequence: TGTGCCAGCAGCATTCAGGCGGGAGCCCAAGAGACCCAGTACTTC.